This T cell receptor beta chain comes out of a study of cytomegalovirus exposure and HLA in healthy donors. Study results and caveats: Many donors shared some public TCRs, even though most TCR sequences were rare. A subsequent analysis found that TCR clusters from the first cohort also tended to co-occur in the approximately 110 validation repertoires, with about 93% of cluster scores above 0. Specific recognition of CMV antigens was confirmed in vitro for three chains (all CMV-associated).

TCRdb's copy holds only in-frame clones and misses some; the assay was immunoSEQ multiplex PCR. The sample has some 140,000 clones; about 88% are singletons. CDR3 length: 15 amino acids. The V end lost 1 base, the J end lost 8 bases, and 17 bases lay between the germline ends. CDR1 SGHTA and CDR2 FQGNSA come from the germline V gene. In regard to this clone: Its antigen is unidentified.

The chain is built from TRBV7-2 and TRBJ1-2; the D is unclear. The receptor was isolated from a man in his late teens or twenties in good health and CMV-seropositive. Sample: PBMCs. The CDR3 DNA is TGTGCCAGCAGCTTAGTGGGAGGCCCGGAGTGGGGCTACACCTTC. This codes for CASSLVGGPEWGYTF.